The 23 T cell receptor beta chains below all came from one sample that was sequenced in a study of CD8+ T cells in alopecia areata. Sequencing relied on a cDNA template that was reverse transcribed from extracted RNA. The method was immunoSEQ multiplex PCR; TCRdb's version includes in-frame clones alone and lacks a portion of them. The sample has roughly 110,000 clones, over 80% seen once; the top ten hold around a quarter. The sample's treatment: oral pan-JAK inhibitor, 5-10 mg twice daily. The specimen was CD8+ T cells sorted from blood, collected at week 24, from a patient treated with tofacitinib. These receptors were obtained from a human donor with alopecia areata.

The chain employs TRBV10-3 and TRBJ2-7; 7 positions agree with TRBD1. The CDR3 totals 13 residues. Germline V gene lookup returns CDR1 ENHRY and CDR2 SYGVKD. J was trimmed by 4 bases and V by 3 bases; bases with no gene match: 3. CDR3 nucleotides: TGTGCCATCAGTGAAGGACAGGAGTACGAGCAGTACTTC. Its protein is CAISEGQEYEQYF.

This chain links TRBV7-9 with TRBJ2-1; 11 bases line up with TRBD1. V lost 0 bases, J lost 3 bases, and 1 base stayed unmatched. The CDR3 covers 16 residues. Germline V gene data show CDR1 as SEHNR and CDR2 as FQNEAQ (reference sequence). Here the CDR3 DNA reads TGTGCCAGCAGCTTAGCGGGGACAGGGGGCTACAATGAGCAGTTCTTC. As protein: CASSLAGTGGYNEQFF.

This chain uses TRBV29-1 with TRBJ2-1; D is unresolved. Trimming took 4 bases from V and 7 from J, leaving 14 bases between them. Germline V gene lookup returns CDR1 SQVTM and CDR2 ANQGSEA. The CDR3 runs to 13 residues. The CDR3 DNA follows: TGCAGCGTTGCGGCTCCTTTGGGGAATGAGCAGTTCTTC. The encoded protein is CSVAAPLGNEQFF.

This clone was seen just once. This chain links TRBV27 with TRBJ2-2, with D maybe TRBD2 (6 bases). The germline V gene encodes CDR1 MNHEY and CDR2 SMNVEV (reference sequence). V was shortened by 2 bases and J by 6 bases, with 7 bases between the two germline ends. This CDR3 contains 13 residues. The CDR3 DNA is TGTGCCAGCAGTTTAGGGGGGTCCGGGGAGCTGTTTTTT. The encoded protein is CASSLGGSGELFF.

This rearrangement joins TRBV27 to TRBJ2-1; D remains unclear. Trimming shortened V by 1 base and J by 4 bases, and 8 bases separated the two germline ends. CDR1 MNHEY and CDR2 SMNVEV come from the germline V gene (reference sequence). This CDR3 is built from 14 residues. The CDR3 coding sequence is TGTGCCAGCAGTTTATTTAGCAGTTACAATGAGCAGTTCTTC. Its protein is CASSLFSSYNEQFF.

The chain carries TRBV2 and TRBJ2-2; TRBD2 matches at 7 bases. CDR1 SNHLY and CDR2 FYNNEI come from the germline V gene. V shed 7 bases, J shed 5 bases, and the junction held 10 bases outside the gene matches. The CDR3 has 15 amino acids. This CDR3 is CASNPVRGVTGELFF. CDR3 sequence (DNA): TGTGCCAGCAACCCTGTTCGGGGGGTAACCGGGGAGCTGTTTTTT.

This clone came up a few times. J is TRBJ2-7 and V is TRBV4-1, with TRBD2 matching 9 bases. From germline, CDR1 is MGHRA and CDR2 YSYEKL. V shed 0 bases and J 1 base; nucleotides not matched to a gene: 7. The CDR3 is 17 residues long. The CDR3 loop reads CASSQEASGVFSYEQYF. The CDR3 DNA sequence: TGCGCCAGCAGCCAAGAGGCTAGCGGGGTTTTTTCCTACGAGCAGTACTTC.

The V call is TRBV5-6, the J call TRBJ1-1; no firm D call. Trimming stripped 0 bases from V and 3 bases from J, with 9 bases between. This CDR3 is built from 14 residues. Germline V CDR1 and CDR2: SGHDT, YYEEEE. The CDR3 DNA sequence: TGTGCCAGCAGCTTGGACCGGACTTACACTGAAGCTTTCTTT. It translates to CASSLDRTYTEAFF.

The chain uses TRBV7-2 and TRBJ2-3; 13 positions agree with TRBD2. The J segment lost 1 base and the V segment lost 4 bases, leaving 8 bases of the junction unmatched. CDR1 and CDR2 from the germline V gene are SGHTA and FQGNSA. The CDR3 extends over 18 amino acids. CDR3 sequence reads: CASSSMTSGGIGTDTQYF. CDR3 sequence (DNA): TGTGCCAGCAGCTCGATGACTAGCGGGGGGATCGGCACAGATACGCAGTATTTT.

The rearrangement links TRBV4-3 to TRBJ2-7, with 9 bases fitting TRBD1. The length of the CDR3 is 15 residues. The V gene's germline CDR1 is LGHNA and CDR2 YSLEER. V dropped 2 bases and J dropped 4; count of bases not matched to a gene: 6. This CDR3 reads CASSQSDRGTYEQYF. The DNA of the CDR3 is TGCGCCAGCAGCCAATCGGACAGGGGAACATACGAGCAGTACTTC.

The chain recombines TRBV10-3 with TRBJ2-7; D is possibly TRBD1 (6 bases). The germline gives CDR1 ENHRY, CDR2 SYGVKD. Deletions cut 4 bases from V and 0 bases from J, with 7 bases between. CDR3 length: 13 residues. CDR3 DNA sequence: TGTGCCATCAGTGGGACAGTCTCCTACGAGCAGTACTTC. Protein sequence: CAISGTVSYEQYF.

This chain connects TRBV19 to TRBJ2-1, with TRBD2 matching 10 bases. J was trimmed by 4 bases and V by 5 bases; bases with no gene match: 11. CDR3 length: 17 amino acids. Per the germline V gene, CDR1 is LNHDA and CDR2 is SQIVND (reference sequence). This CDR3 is CASSPPRASGGYNEQFF. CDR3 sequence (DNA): TGTGCCAGTAGTCCCCCGCGGGCTAGCGGGGGTTACAATGAGCAGTTCTTC.

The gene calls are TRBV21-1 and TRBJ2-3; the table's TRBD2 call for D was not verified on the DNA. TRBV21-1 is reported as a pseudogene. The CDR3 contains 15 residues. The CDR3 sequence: CASSERGGRTDTQYF. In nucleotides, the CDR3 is TGTGCCAGCAGCGAGCGGGGGGGGCGCACAGATACGCAGTATTTT.

Written as DNA, the CDR3 is TGTGCCAGCAGTGACTCGGGGGACACCGGGGAGCTGTTTTTT. Protein sequence: CASSDSGDTGELFF. The rearrangement links TRBV6-4 to TRBJ2-2, with D perhaps being TRBD1 or TRBD2 (5 bases each). V lost 0 bases and J lost 3, with 5 bases in between. CDR1 is MRHNA and CDR2 is SNTAGT in the germline V gene. CDR3 length equals 14 residues.

CDR3 DNA sequence: TGTGCCAGCAGCCACGGAACCACTGGGGCCAACGTCCTGACTTTC. Its translation: CASSHGTTGANVLTF. The gene calls are TRBV11-1 and TRBJ2-6; D ambiguous. Trimming took off 5 bases at V and 2 bases at J, with 10 bases between the two ends. The CDR3 runs to 15 residues. The germline V gene encodes CDR1 SGHAT and CDR2 FQDESV (reference sequence). Filled out from reference TRBV11-1 and TRBJ2-6, the complete variable domain reads EAEVAQSPRYKITEKSQAVAFWCDPISGHATLYWYRQILGQGPELLVQFQDESVVDDSQLPKDRFSAERLKGVDSTLKIQPAELGDSAMYLCASSHGTTGANVLTFGAGSRLTVL.

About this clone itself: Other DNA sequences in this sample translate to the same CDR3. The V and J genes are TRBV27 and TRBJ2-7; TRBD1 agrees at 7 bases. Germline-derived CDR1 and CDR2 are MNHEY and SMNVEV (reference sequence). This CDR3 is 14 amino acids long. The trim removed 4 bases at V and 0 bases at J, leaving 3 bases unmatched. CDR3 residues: CASSYRGSSYEQYF. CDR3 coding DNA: TGTGCCAGCAGTTACAGGGGAAGCTCCTACGAGCAGTACTTC.

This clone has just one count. The CDR3 DNA is TGTGCCACCAGCAGAGAGGGGGACAGTTCCTATGGCTACACCTTC. Its protein product is CATSREGDSSYGYTF. V gene TRBV15 combines with J gene TRBJ1-2; the match to TRBD1 covers 7 bases. Germline V gene sequence: CDR1 LNHNV, CDR2 YYDKDF (reference sequence). This CDR3 region has 15 residues. V was clipped by 0 bases and J by 4 bases; unmatched bases: 5.

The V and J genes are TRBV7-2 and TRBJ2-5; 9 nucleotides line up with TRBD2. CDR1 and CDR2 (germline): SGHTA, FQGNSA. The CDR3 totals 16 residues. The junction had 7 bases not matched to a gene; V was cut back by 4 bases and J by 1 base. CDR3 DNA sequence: TGTGCCAGCAGCTCCATAGCGGGGGAGATCCAAGAGACCCAGTACTTC. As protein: CASSSIAGEIQETQYF.

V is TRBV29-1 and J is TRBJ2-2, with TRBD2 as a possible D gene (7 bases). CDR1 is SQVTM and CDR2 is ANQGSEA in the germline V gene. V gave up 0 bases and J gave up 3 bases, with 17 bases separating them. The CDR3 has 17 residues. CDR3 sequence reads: CSVEETRRGQDTGELFF. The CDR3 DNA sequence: TGCAGCGTTGAAGAAACTCGGCGGGGGCAGGACACCGGGGAGCTGTTTTTT.

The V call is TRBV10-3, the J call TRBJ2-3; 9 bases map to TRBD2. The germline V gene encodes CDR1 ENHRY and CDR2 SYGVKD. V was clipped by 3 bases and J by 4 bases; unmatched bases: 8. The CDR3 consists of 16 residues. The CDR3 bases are TGTGCCATCAGTGAAACCTTAGCGGGAGAATCAGATACGCAGTATTTT. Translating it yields CAISETLAGESDTQYF.

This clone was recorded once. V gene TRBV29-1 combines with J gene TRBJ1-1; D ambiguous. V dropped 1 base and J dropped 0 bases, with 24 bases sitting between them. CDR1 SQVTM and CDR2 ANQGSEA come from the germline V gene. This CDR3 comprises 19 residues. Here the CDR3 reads CSVEGEARSGRTMNTEAFF. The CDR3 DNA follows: TGCAGCGTTGAAGGGGAAGCCCGAAGTGGTCGAACAATGAACACTGAAGCTTTCTTT.

The CDR3 region has the DNA TGTGCCACCAGCAGGCTGGCAGGGGGCGATGAGCAGTTCTTC. It translates to CATSRLAGGDEQFF. The gene calls are TRBV15 and TRBJ2-1, with 8 bases matching TRBD1. The CDR3 runs 14 residues. J gave up 8 bases and V 3 bases, and 6 bases lay outside the gene matches. Germline V CDR1 and CDR2: LNHNV, YYDKDF (reference sequence).

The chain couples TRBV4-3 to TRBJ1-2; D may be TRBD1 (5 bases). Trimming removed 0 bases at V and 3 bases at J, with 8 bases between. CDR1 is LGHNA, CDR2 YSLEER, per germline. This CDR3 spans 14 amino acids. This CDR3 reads CASSQDRGDYGYTF. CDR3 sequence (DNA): TGCGCCAGCAGCCAAGATCGGGGGGACTATGGCTACACCTTC.